Presented here are 11 T cell receptor beta chains from one specimen sequenced in a study of T-cell memory formation after mild COVID-19. TCRdb ran MiXCR on the 5' RACE reads and lists one entry per CDR3 protein. The data hold some 300,000 distinct CDR3 sequences, with about 20% observed a single time. Sequenced: PBMCs or a T cell subset sorted from them (not recorded which). These receptors were obtained from a young man who had mild COVID-19 (a few samples of this study predate the infection). Cell type and time point are not known.

The sample holds a few counts of this clonotype. This chain links TRBV7-2 with TRBJ2-2; D possibly corresponds to TRBD1 (5 bases). Germline loops: CDR1 SGHTA, CDR2 FQGNSA. The CDR3 length is 17 residues. V was pared by 1 base and J by 7 bases, with 19 bases between. The CDR3 DNA reads as TGTGCCAGCAGCTTAGGAGGTGCCAGGGCGTTAAGCGGGGAGCTGTTTTTT. Its protein product is CASSLGGARALSGELFF.

This sequence joins TRBV25-1 and TRBJ1-1; 7 bases fit TRBD1. V trimming: 3 bases; J trimming: 1 base; junction bases outside the gene matches: 2. CDR3 length: 14 residues. Germline loops: CDR1 MGHDK, CDR2 SYGVNS. CDR3 bases: TGTGCCAGCAGTGATCACAGGGGGAACACTGAAGCTTTCTTT. It yields the protein CASSDHRGNTEAFF.

This clonotype was counted a few times. The J gene is TRBJ2-7, the V gene TRBV6-2 or TRBV6-3, with 9 bases aligning to TRBD1. The CDR3 contains 14 residues. Trimming removed 6 bases from V and 4 bases from J; junction bases left unmatched: 7. CDR1 is MNHEY, CDR2 SVGEGT, per germline. The CDR3 coding sequence is TGTGCCAGCAGAACCGGGACAGGGATGTACGAGCAGTACTTC. Its protein is CASRTGTGMYEQYF.

This clonotype has just one count. One junction end disagrees with the germline gene, perhaps due to a read error. The V call is TRBV5-1, the J call TRBJ1-5; TRBD1 agrees at 8 bases. The germline gives CDR1 SGHRS, CDR2 YFSETQ. This CDR3 is 15 amino acids long. CDR3 amino acids: CASSLLPGGNHPQHF. In DNA, the CDR3 is TGCGCCAGCAGCTTGCTCCCAGGGGGCAATCACCCCCAGCATTTT.

The rearrangement links TRBV20-1 to TRBJ2-7, with D hard to call. The CDR3 extends over 11 amino acids. Germline V gene data show CDR1 as DFQATT and CDR2 as SNEGSKA (reference sequence). V was shortened by 3 bases and J by 4 bases, with 7 bases between the two germline ends. CDR3 coding DNA: TGCAGTGCTAGTAAGCAGTACGAGCAGTACGTC. Its translation is CSASKQYEQYV.

Here the CDR3 reads CASSYSMGGVDTQYF. In nucleotides, the CDR3 is TGTGCCAGCAGTTACTCGATGGGCGGGGTAGATACGCAGTATTTT. The chain couples TRBV6-5 to TRBJ2-3, with D tentatively TRBD2 (6 bases). This CDR3 has 15 amino acids. From germline, CDR1 is MNHEY and CDR2 SVGAGI. V was cut by 0 bases and J by 5 bases, with 12 bases left in between.

The chain links TRBV10-1 to TRBJ2-3, with TRBD2 matching 7 bases. The junction had 7 bases not matched to a gene; V was cut back by 0 bases and J by 7 bases. The CDR3 runs to 15 residues. Germline CDR1 WNHNN, CDR2 SYGVQD (reference sequence). The CDR3 coding sequence is TGCGCCAGCAGTGAGTCGAGGAGCGGGGTAAATACGCAGTATTTT. This translates into CASSESRSGVNTQYF.

This clonotype appeared once. V and J are TRBV25-1 and TRBJ1-2; no firm D call. The germline V and J ends were trimmed by 3 bases and 3 bases, with 8 bases remaining between them. The germline gives CDR1 MGHDK, CDR2 SYGVNS. CDR3 length: 13 residues. The CDR3 bases are TGTGCCAGCAGTGACAACAAGTACTATGGCTACACCTTC. It yields the protein CASSDNKYYGYTF.

This clonotype was counted only a few times. The J gene is TRBJ1-1, the V gene TRBV7-2; 7 bases are a match to TRBD1. Germline lookup yields CDR1 SGHTA and CDR2 FQGNSA. The CDR3 length is 14 residues. After removal of 7 bases from V and 9 bases from J, the junction contained 14 bases not matched to a gene. This CDR3 reads CASTLGATGEKAFF. The CDR3, as DNA: TGTGCCAGCACTCTGGGGGCCACAGGGGAGAAAGCTTTCTTT. The full variable domain, in which reference TRBV7-2 and TRBJ1-1 provide the parts outside the CDR3, is GAGVSQSPSNKVTEKGKDVELRCDPISGHTALYWYRQSLGQGLEFLIYFQGNSAPDKSGLPSDRFSAERTGGSVSTLTIQRTQQEDSAVYLCASTLGATGEKAFFGQGTRLTVV.

The chain couples TRBV5-1 to TRBJ2-2; TRBD2 matches 9 bases. The length of the CDR3 is 18 residues. V lost 2 bases, J lost 0 bases, and 8 bases stayed unmatched. The V gene's germline CDR1 is SGHRS and CDR2 YFSETQ. CDR3 sequence: CASSFTASGATNTGELFF. The CDR3 DNA reads as TGCGCCAGCAGCTTTACGGCTAGCGGGGCAACGAACACCGGGGAGCTGTTTTTT.

V and J are TRBV7-8 and TRBJ2-1; TRBD2 matches at 9 bases. V shed 7 bases and J 6 bases; nucleotides not matched to a gene: 7. The length of the CDR3 is 14 residues. In germline, CDR1 is SGHVS, CDR2 FQNEAQ. The CDR3 loop reads CASMRRGGSNEQFF. CDR3 bases: TGTGCCAGCATGAGGCGGGGGGGGTCCAATGAGCAGTTCTTC.